This T cell receptor beta chain was observed in a study of blood T cell repertoires in COVID-19 (TCRdb year 2020). Regarding the study in general: Samples from collaborators originated in the United States, Italy and Spain and spanned both the acute and convalescent phases of COVID-19. The material from the prospective study consisted of cDNA or gDNA derived from T cells, B-cell-depleted T cells, or PBMCs. Deeply sampled blood TCRbeta repertoires from subjects exposed to, actively infected with, or recovered from COVID-19 were included in the dataset. The repertoires were made available in a free public database intended to serve as a resource for research on the immune response to SARS-CoV-2. The samples were drawn from the first 160 participants of the ongoing ImmuneRACE study and from 1,254 subjects provided by 6 global collaborators. Sample metadata almost always included a de-identified subject ID, COVID-19 status, age in years and sex. Where available, HLA class I and class II types were obtained from metadata supplied by the sample provider rather than from assay-based typing. What the authors observed across the whole study: The quantity of clinical and demographic metadata differed by source and by participant and was supplied without curation.

Of note for this clone: Its cognate antigen has yet to be identified. Base quality data are lacking; no much larger clone is found one base away.

Collaborating institutions collected whole blood in K2EDTA tubes following their own protocols. For TCRbeta analysis, collaborators shipped samples as frozen whole blood, isolated PBMCs, or DNA extracted from either of those sample types. TCRbeta CDR3 regions were amplified from genomic DNA using the immunoSEQ Assay, a bias-controlled multiplex PCR. As for the original processing: Within the assay, amplification of reference gene primers was used to estimate how many nucleated cells each sample contained. Sequence reads were collapsed and filtered to measure the absolute abundance of every unique TCRbeta CDR3 rearrangement. For each sample, productive Simpson clonality was calculated as the square root of Simpson's diversity index over productive rearrangements. As stored in TCRdb, this immuneACCESS dataset retains in-frame rearrangements with V and J assigned. A fraction of the clones does not appear; measured against another copy, unresolved V genes explain less than half of the discrepancy, and the remainder lacks a known reason. That table gives V, J and clone size, and the DNA gave D and trimming. A total of 170,000 or so clones appear in this sample, roughly 83% of them only once. Less than 3.5% of the sample belongs to the ten largest clones.

CDR1 SGHRS and CDR2 YFSETQ are derived from the germline V gene. V lost 0 bases and J lost 4 bases; the stretch between them is 11 bases long. The CDR3 measures 15 amino acids from cysteine to phenylalanine. This entry keeps only the CDR3 DNA: 45 bases, framed from base 1. The clonotype comes from a woman aged 55-70 years with acute or convalescent COVID-19. The V and J genes are TRBV5-1 and TRBJ2-1; TRBD2 is a possible D gene, resting on 5 matching bases. The sample consisted of peripheral blood. The CDR3 loop reads CASSLGGSEYNEQFF. The DNA reads TGCGCCAGCAGCTTGGGGGGTAGCGAATACAATGAGCAGTTCTTC. Supplemented by the reference TRBV5-1 and TRBJ2-1 proteins around the CDR3, the complete variable domain is KAGVTQTPRYLIKTRGQQVTLSCSPISGHRSVSWYQQTPGQGLQFLFEYFSETQRNKGNFPGRFSGRQFSNSRSEMNVSTLELGDSALYLCASSLGGSEYNEQFFGPGTRLTVL.